This T cell receptor beta chain was documented in a study of Ad26.COV2.S vaccination and SARS-CoV-2 variants. Study details: Sample donor was a member of the COV1001 Ad26.COV2.S trial arm.

Stated treatment: some 20 received Ad26.COV2.S at low or high dose, single or two shots; 5 received placebo; per-sample allocation not given. Specimen acquisition occurred on day 63 following the initial vaccine or placebo injection. Some clones are missing from TCRdb's copy, which holds only in-frame ones; the method was immunoSEQ multiplex PCR. The sample yields about 350,000 clones, 75% to 90% seen once. Looked up from germline, CDR1 is KGHDR and CDR2 is SFDVKD. The CDR3 sequence is 16 residues long. V lost 4 bases and J 1 base, leaving 10 bases between the germline ends. Here the sequenced sample was peripheral blood, taken in a trial of Ad26.COV2.S vaccine versus placebo. This sequence originates from a person between 18 and 65 years old who received the Ad26.COV2.S COVID-19 vaccine or a placebo. V and J are TRBV24-1 and TRBJ2-6; the D gene is possibly TRBD1 (6 bases). In nucleotides, the CDR3 is TGTGCCACCAGTGAGCGTACAGGGTCTGGGGCCAACGTCCTGACTTTC. Translated, it gives CATSERTGSGANVLTF.